One sample yielded the 8 T cell receptor beta chains listed below, sequenced in a study of CD8+ T cells in alopecia areata. TCR sequencing used cDNA made by reverse transcription of extracted RNA. Clones were read by immunoSEQ multiplex PCR, and TCRdb kept only the in-frame ones, dropping some. The specimen has approximately 280,000 clones, none found just once. Markers including CD4, CD8alpha, NKG2D and NKG2ACE guided sorting of pooled cutaneous lymph node cells. The sequenced sample consisted of CD4+ T cells sorted from a lymph node. Every receptor here comes from a C3H/HeJ mouse with alopecia areata. MHC haplotype of the strain: H2-k.

As regards this clone: The listed genes are named as in mouse. Read coverage stops 4 residues before the CDR3 terminus; the germline J gene supplies the remainder. The chain employs TRBV1 and TRBJ2-1; the D gene is possibly TRBD1 (6 bases). Trimming pared 3 bases from V and 4 bases from J, leaving 13 bases between. There are 15 residues in the CDR3. Germline assignment: CDR1 NSQYPW and CDR2 LRSPGD (reference sequence). Here the CDR3 reads CTCSALRDNYAEQFF. Incomplete CDR3 DNA: TGCACCTGCAGTGCGCTCCGGGACAATTATGCT.

This clone was observed a handful of times. The gene symbols are mouse symbols. The CDR3 goes on 4 residues after the read ends, and that part is filled in from the germline J gene. This CDR3 is also generated by other DNA sequences in the sample. This chain connects TRBV13-1 to TRBJ2-3; TRBD2 matches at 7 bases. Per the germline V gene, CDR1 is NSHNY and CDR2 is SYGAGN. Trimming at V came to 2 bases and at J to 1 base, leaving 4 bases not matched to a gene. CDR3 length: 15 amino acids. CDR3 DNA, as far as it was read: TGTGCCAGCAGTGACGGCCTGGGGGGTGCAGAA. It translates to CASSDGLGGAE. From start to end, the CDR3 is CASSDGLGGAETLYF.

About this clone: Germline and genes here are mouse. The sequenced fragment ends 4 residues before the CDR3 boundary, so the rest is inferred from the germline J gene. The rearrangement links TRBV13-1 to TRBJ2-1; D may be TRBD1 (5 bases). The CDR3 is made up of 13 amino acids. Germline-derived CDR1 and CDR2 are NSHNY and SYGAGN. The V end lost 3 bases, the J end lost 6 bases, and 10 bases lay between the germline ends. Partial CDR3 DNA: TGTGCCAGCAGTGCCAGGGAGATTGCT. This gives the protein CASSAREIA. The whole CDR3 sequence reads CASSAREIAEQFF.

In regard to this clone: Gene and germline names: mouse. Other DNA sequences within the sample encode an identical CDR3. The part of the CDR3 DNA that was read is TGTGCCAGCAGTGATGCAAGGCTGGGGGGCTAT. Its translation is CASSDARLGGY. The full CDR3 reads CASSDARLGGYEQYF. V and J are TRBV13-1 and TRBJ2-7; 8 nucleotides align to TRBD2. The CDR3 end lies 4 residues beyond the end of the read and is filled in from the germline J gene. Germline CDR1 and CDR2: NSHNY and SYGAGN. V shed 0 bases, J shed 3 bases, and the junction held 5 bases outside the gene matches. This CDR3 is 15 amino acids long.

This clone was counted between two and nine times. Gene and germline names: mouse. The read finishes 4 residues shy of the CDR3 end, and the germline J gene is used to complete it. The chain joins TRBV31 to TRBJ1-2, with D possibly being TRBD1 (5 bases). This CDR3 has 14 residues. Germline CDR1 reads GKSSPN; CDR2 reads SITVG. Trimming cost V 1 base and J 4 bases, with 13 bases left between them. The CDR3 DNA, read in part, is TGTGCCTGGAGTCCCCAACCAGGGAGCTCC. Amino acid sequence: CAWSPQPGSS. The whole CDR3 protein is CAWSPQPGSSDYTF.

This clone was counted between two and nine times. Germline and genes here are mouse. The CDR3 is cut off 3 residues early in the read; its end comes from the germline J gene. The chain has TRBV19 and TRBJ1-6; D is unresolved. TRBJ1-6 is flagged as an ORF with uncertain function. The CDR3 is made up of 15 amino acids. In germline, CDR1 is FNHDT, CDR2 SITEND (reference sequence). V was clipped by 2 bases and J by 6 bases, with 12 bases between them. The chain's CDR3 is CASSINGVGNSPLYF. CDR3 bases read: TGTGCCAGCAGTATTAATGGGGTGGGTAATTCGCCC.

This clone has a handful of counts. Germline and genes here are mouse. The observed sequence ends 4 residues before the CDR3 terminus, with the missing tail filled in from the germline J gene. The V call is TRBV13-2, the J call TRBJ1-2; D possibly corresponds to TRBD1 (6 bases). There are 15 residues in the CDR3. V was clipped by 0 bases and J by 1 base, with 10 bases between them. Germline assignment: CDR1 NNHNN and CDR2 SYGAGS (reference sequence). The CDR3 reads CASGDGRDKNSDYTF. The sequenced CDR3 bases are TGTGCCAGCGGTGATGGCCGGGACAAAAACTCC.

This clone occurred a few times. Compared with germline, one end of the junction differs, possibly owing to a read error. Gene names are the mouse ones. The CDR3 is cut off 4 residues early in the read; its end comes from the germline J gene. At the DNA level, this CDR3 is encoded by other sequences in the same sample as well. J is TRBJ2-1 and V is TRBV17; TRBD1 matches 9 bases. CDR3 length equals 15 residues. Germline V CDR1 and CDR2: MNHDT, YYDKIL. The covered CDR3 bases are TGTGCTAGCAGTCCCGACAGGGGGGACTACGCT. Translated: CASSPDRGDYA. The whole CDR3 sequence is CASSPDRGDYAEQFF.